This T cell receptor (beta chain) derives from a study of cytomegalovirus exposure and HLA in healthy donors. General study results and limits: Common viral pathogens were later found to be apparently linked to several of the most significant clusters. Compared with the roughly 730-donor mean, an Asian-associated ancestry cluster reportedly had fewer N-insertions, according to a later analysis.

On this clone itself: What it recognizes is unknown.

The PCR made use of 60 Vbeta and 13 Jbeta primers. The assay was immunoSEQ multiplex PCR, and TCRdb's table has in-frame clones only and misses some. The sample has under 65,000 clones, 80% seen once; the top ten hold around 8%. Sequenced: PBMCs. The TCR was taken from a man aged 30-40 years in good health and CMV-seropositive.

Written as DNA, the CDR3 is TGTGCCAGCAGCCCCGGGACTAGCGGTGTTACGGGCACAGATACGCAGTATTTT. Its protein is CASSPGTSGVTGTDTQYF. The genes are TRBV6-7 and TRBJ2-3; 11 bases line up with TRBD2. TRBV6-7 is assigned to the ORF class and has an uncertain function. The CDR3 loop spans 18 amino acids. J was trimmed by 1 base and V by 6 bases; bases with no gene match: 12.